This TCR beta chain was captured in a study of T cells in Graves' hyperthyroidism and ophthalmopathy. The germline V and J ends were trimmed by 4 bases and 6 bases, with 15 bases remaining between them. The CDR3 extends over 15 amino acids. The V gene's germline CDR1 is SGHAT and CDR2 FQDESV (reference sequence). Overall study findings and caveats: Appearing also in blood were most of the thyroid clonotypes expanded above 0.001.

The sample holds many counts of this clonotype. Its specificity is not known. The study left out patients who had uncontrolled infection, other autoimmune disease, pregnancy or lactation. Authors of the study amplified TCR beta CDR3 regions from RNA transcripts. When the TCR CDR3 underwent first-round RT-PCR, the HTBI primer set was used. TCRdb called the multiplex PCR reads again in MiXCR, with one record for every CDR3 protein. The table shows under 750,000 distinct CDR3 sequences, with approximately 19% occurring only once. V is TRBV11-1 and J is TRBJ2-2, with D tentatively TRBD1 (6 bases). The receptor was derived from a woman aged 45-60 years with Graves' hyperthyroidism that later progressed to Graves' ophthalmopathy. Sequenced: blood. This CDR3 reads CASSSQDRFPGELFF. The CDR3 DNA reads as TGTGCCAGCAGCTCGCAGGACAGATTTCCCGGGGAGCTGTTTTTT.